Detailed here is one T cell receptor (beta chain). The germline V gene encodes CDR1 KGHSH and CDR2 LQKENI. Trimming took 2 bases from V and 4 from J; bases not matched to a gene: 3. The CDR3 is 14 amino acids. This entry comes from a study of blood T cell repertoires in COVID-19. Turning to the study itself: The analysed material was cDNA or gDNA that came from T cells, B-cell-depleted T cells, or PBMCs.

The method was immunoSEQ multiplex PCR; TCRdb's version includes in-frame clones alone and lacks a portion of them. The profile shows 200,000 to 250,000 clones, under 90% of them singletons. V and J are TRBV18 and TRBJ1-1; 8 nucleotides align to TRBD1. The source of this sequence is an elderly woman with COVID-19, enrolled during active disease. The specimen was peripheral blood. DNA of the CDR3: TGTGCCAGCTCACCAACGGACAGGGCCACTGAAGCTTTCTTT. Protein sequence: CASSPTDRATEAFF.